This passage covers 20 T cell receptor beta chains from one sample sequenced in a study of control samples from healthy donors and cancer patients. Assay used: immunoSEQ multiplex PCR; TCRdb lists only in-frame clones, some missing. The table includes 150,000 to 170,000 clones, 85% to 95% detected once. Sequencing was done on a sample of blood. The receptors were gathered from a man in his forties in good health.

This clone was counted once. The chain recombines TRBV27 with TRBJ2-7, with D possibly TRBD1 on 6 matching bases. The CDR3 length is 15 residues. The germline V gene has CDR1 MNHEY and CDR2 SMNVEV (reference sequence). V lost 5 bases, J lost 2 bases, and 16 bases lay in between. DNA of the CDR3: TGTGCCAGCAGTCCCGCCCCCGAGGGGGCCTACGAGCAGTACTTC. Translating it yields CASSPAPEGAYEQYF.

The chain employs TRBV27 and TRBJ1-5; D call uncertain. The CDR3 consists of 15 residues. Germline CDR1 MNHEY, CDR2 SMNVEV (reference sequence). V was clipped by 5 bases and J by 2 bases, with 13 bases between them. The CDR3 DNA is TGTGCCAGCAGTCCCGCCGGGCACGGCAATCAGCCCCAGCATTTT. Translated, it gives CASSPAGHGNQPQHF.

The chain joins TRBV19 to TRBJ1-5, with D possibly TRBD1 on 5 matching bases. Trimming took off 7 bases at V and 0 bases at J, with 13 bases between the two ends. CDR3 length equals 15 residues. The germline V gene has CDR1 LNHDA and CDR2 SQIVND (reference sequence). The CDR3 region is CASIGTAYSNQPQHF. The CDR3 nucleotides are TGTGCCAGTATAGGGACTGCCTATAGCAATCAGCCCCAGCATTTT.

This chain joins TRBV27 and TRBJ2-1; D remains unclear. CDR1 MNHEY and CDR2 SMNVEV come from the germline V gene (reference sequence). This CDR3 is built from 15 residues. The V and J ends lost 4 bases and 0 bases respectively, with 10 bases between them. The CDR3 here is CASSSDPYSYNEQFF. In DNA, the CDR3 is TGTGCCAGCAGTTCCGACCCTTACTCCTACAATGAGCAGTTCTTC.

The J gene is TRBJ1-4, the V gene TRBV5-1, with TRBD1 as a possible D gene (6 bases). Per the germline V gene, CDR1 is SGHRS and CDR2 is YFSETQ. The germline V and J ends were trimmed by 4 bases and 8 bases, with 15 bases remaining between them. This CDR3 comprises 14 residues. CDR3 protein: CASSVGGPGEKLFF. The CDR3 DNA reads as TGCGCCAGCAGCGTGGGGGGGCCTGGGGAAAAACTGTTTTTT.

This chain links TRBV6-1 with TRBJ1-2; no firm D call. V lost 1 base and J lost 1, with 13 bases in between. The CDR3 spans 16 residues. The germline V gene encodes CDR1 MNHNS and CDR2 SASEGT. The CDR3 sequence is CASSEDMRRYNYGYTF. Written as DNA, the CDR3 is TGTGCCAGCAGTGAAGATATGAGACGGTATAACTATGGCTACACCTTC.

The chain recombines TRBV6-5 with TRBJ1-2; 7 positions match TRBD1. The CDR3 sequence is 15 residues long. Trimming removed 0 bases from V and 2 bases from J; junction bases left unmatched: 3. Germline assignment: CDR1 MNHEY and CDR2 SVGAGI. CDR3 DNA sequence: TGTGCCAGCAGTTACTCCAACAGGGGAAACTATGGCTACACCTTC. It specifies CASSYSNRGNYGYTF.

The sample holds a few counts of this clone. The V gene is TRBV5-6, the J gene TRBJ2-3, with 9 nucleotides matching TRBD1. This CDR3 has 16 residues. Trimming removed 2 bases from V and 0 bases from J; junction bases left unmatched: 4. Germline V CDR1 and CDR2: SGHDT, YYEEEE. This chain's CDR3 is CASSFGGTGSTDTQYF. In nucleotides, the CDR3 is TGTGCCAGCAGCTTTGGGGGGACAGGGAGCACAGATACGCAGTATTTT.

The CDR3 sequence: CASSQETGGNTEAFF. In DNA form, the CDR3 reads TGCGCCAGCAGCCAAGAAACAGGGGGCAACACTGAAGCTTTCTTT. This chain uses TRBV4-1 with TRBJ1-1; TRBD1 aligns across 9 bases. The J segment lost 2 bases and the V segment lost 0 bases, leaving 1 base of the junction unmatched. The germline V gene encodes CDR1 MGHRA and CDR2 YSYEKL. The CDR3 is made up of 15 amino acids.

This clone was detected once. The chain employs TRBV24-1 and TRBJ1-2; 12 bases fit TRBD1. Germline values: CDR1 KGHDR, CDR2 SFDVKD. V was clipped by 4 bases and J by 2 bases; unmatched bases: 4. The CDR3 covers 16 residues. Written as DNA, the CDR3 is TGTGCCACCAGTGACCCGGGGACAGGGGGCAACTATGGCTACACCTTC. This encodes CATSDPGTGGNYGYTF.

The chain links TRBV7-9 to TRBJ2-7; D ambiguous. Per germline, CDR1 SEHNR and CDR2 FQNEAQ (reference sequence). The CDR3 contains 15 residues. V was clipped by 3 bases and J by 0 bases, with 12 bases between them. The CDR3 DNA follows: TGTGCCAGCAGCTTTCGAGACTCTTCCTCCTACGAGCAGTACTTC. This encodes CASSFRDSSSYEQYF. The entire variable domain, with the rest obtained from reference TRBV7-9 and TRBJ2-7, is as follows: DTGVSQNPRHKITKRGQNVTFRCDPISEHNRLYWYRQTLGQGPEFLTYFQNEAQLEKSRLLSDRFSAERPKGSFSTLEIQRTEQGDSAMYLCASSFRDSSSYEQYFGPGTRLTVT.

The rearrangement links TRBV30 to TRBJ2-1; D remains ambiguous. Germline V gene sequence: CDR1 GTSNPN, CDR2 SVGIG (reference sequence). V was shortened by 0 bases and J by 0 bases, with 9 bases between the two germline ends. The CDR3 loop spans 15 amino acids. The CDR3 DNA reads TGTGCCTGGAGTGTCCCAGGCGGCTCCTACAATGAGCAGTTCTTC. This gives the protein CAWSVPGGSYNEQFF.

The chain has TRBV28 and TRBJ1-1; D is uncertain. Trimming stripped 5 bases from V and 8 bases from J, with 15 bases between. The CDR3 runs 13 residues. Germline V CDR1 and CDR2: MDHEN, SYDVKM. CDR3 sequence: CASSLSLVQEAFF. The CDR3 region has the DNA TGTGCCAGCAGTCTCAGTTTGGTCCAGGAAGCTTTCTTT.

V usage is TRBV5-6 and J usage is TRBJ2-2, with D unresolved. Trimming shortened V by 5 bases and J by 0 bases, and 8 bases separated the two germline ends. The CDR3 has 14 amino acids. CDR1 is SGHDT, CDR2 YYEEEE, per germline. CDR3 region: CASRYSSNTGELFF. CDR3 bases: TGTGCCAGCAGATACAGCTCGAACACCGGGGAGCTGTTTTTT.

J is TRBJ1-1 and V is TRBV29-1; no firm D call. V lost 6 bases and J lost 3, with 5 bases in between. Germline values: CDR1 SQVTM, CDR2 ANQGSEA. The CDR3 has 10 amino acids. CDR3 amino acids: CSVGHTEAFF. In DNA form, the CDR3 reads TGCAGCGTCGGCCACACTGAAGCTTTCTTT.

The chain joins TRBV6-6 to TRBJ1-4; D ambiguous. The ends were cut back, 2 bases at V and 0 bases at J, with 7 bases in the middle. There are 15 residues in the CDR3. Germline-derived CDR1 and CDR2 are MNHNY and SVGAGI (reference sequence). CDR3 DNA sequence: TGTGCCAGCAGTTACCCGGGTGCAACTAATGAAAAACTGTTTTTT. Its protein product is CASSYPGATNEKLFF.

This clone was observed once. The chain recombines TRBV4-3 with TRBJ1-3; TRBD1 agrees at 8 bases. The germline V gene encodes CDR1 LGHNA and CDR2 YSLEER. The CDR3 covers 16 residues. Trimming took 0 bases from V and 2 from J; bases not matched to a gene: 3. CDR3 in DNA: TGCGCCAGCAGCCAAGATCGGACAGGGACTGGAAACACCATATATTTT. Residues: CASSQDRTGTGNTIYF.

The rearrangement uses TRBV27 and TRBJ2-7; no clear D. The germline V gene has CDR1 MNHEY and CDR2 SMNVEV (reference sequence). The CDR3 spans 14 residues. V was shortened by 3 bases and J by 3 bases, with 12 bases between the two germline ends. The CDR3 spells CASSFRFNDYEQYF. Written as DNA, the CDR3 is TGTGCCAGCAGTTTCCGGTTTAATGACTACGAGCAGTACTTC.

V and J are TRBV9 and TRBJ1-1; D perhaps matches TRBD1 (6 bases). The V gene's germline CDR1 is SGDLS and CDR2 YYNGEE. Trimming stripped 0 bases from V and 2 bases from J, with 8 bases between. The CDR3 contains 14 residues. CDR3 nucleotide sequence: TGTGCCAGCAGCGTAGGGGACAAAAACACTGAAGCTTTCTTT. It is translated as CASSVGDKNTEAFF.

The V call is TRBV7-2, the J call TRBJ1-2; TRBD1 matches 7 bases. Trimming took 5 bases from V and 2 from J; bases not matched to a gene: 5. Germline V gene sequence: CDR1 SGHTA, CDR2 FQGNSA. The CDR3 covers 14 residues. The CDR3 here is CASSEGAGNYGYTF. CDR3 coding DNA: TGTGCCAGCAGCGAGGGGGCCGGAAACTATGGCTACACCTTC.